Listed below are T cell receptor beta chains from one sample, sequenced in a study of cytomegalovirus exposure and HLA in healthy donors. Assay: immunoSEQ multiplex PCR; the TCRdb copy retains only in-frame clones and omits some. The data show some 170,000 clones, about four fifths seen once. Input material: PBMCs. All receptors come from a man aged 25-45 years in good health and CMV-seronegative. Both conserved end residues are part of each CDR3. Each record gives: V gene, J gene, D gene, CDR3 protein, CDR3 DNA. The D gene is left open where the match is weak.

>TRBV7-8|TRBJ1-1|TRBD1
CASSLGTGRAEAFF
TGTGCCAGCAGCTTGGGGACAGGGCGGGCAGAAGCTTTCTTT
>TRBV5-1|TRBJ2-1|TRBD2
CASSLSSPPASGREYEQFF
TGCGCCAGCAGCTTGTCGTCTCCTCCGGCTAGCGGGAGGGAGTATGAGCAGTTCTTC
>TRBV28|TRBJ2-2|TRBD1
CASSLWGQGAGELFF
TGTGCCAGCAGTTTATGGGGACAGGGAGCCGGGGAGCTGTTTTTT
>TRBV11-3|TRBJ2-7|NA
CASSLGTQYEQYF
TGTGCCAGCAGCCTTGGGACACAGTACGAGCAGTACTTC
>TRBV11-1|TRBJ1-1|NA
CASSLVAGGTEAFF
TGTGCCAGCAGCTTAGTAGCCGGGGGGACTGAAGCTTTCTTT
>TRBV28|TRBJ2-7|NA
CASSLEPGRNEQYF
TGTGCCAGCAGTTTAGAACCAGGGAGGAACGAGCAGTACTTC
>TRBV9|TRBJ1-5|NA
CASSSGTGEGQPQHF
TGTGCCAGCAGCTCCGGGACGGGGGAGGGTCAGCCCCAGCATTTT
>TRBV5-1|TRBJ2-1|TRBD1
CASMGRDRAYNGQFF
TGCGCCAGCATGGGGCGGGACAGGGCCTACAATGGGCAGTTCTTC
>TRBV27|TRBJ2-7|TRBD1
CASRTGYEQYF
TGTGCCAGCAGGACAGGGTACGAGCAGTACTTC
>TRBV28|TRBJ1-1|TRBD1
CASSFGQADEAFF
TGTGCCAGCAGTTTCGGACAGGCCGATGAAGCTTTCTTT
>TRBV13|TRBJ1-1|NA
CASSDLGSGSSEAFF
TGTGCCAGCAGCGACCTCGGGTCTGGGTCCTCTGAAGCTTTCTTT
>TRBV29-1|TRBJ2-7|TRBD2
CSVEDRGRGRGYEQYF
TGCAGCGTTGAAGATAGAGGGAGGGGAAGGGGCTACGAGCAGTACTTC
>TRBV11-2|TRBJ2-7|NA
CASSLGQDSYEQYF
TGTGCCAGCAGCTTAGGACAGGACTCCTACGAGCAGTACTTC